Each of the 8 T cell receptor beta chains below was sequenced from the same sample in a study of blood T cell repertoires in COVID-19. Measured with immunoSEQ multiplex PCR; TCRdb has only the in-frame clones, and not every one. The table lists some 83,000 clones, 80% to 85% of them singletons, with 44% in the top ten. Material for sequencing was peripheral blood. The source of these receptors is a man older than 75 with acute or convalescent COVID-19.

The rearrangement uses TRBV5-4 and TRBJ2-7; D is unclear. V lost 0 bases and J 0 bases, leaving 7 bases between the germline ends. Germline loops: CDR1 SGHNT, CDR2 YYREEE (reference sequence). This CDR3 spans 14 amino acids. The CDR3 region has the DNA TGTGCCAGCAGCTTGGCTCACGGCTCCTACGAGCAGTACTTC. Translation: CASSLAHGSYEQYF.

This sequence joins TRBV10-3 and TRBJ1-1; D might be TRBD1 (5 bases). With 7 bases removed from V and 3 bases from J, the gap between germline ends came to 12 bases. Looked up from germline, CDR1 is ENHRY and CDR2 is SYGVKD. The CDR3 spans 13 residues. CDR3: CAIKGGADTEAFF. Written as DNA, the CDR3 is TGTGCCATCAAGGGAGGGGCGGACACTGAAGCTTTCTTT.

This clone was seen just once. This chain uses TRBV19 with TRBJ2-2; 10 nucleotides line up with TRBD1. V lost 10 bases, J lost 5 bases, and 7 bases stayed unmatched. The CDR3 loop spans 14 amino acids. Per germline, CDR1 LNHDA and CDR2 SQIVND (reference sequence). The CDR3 reads CATRQGALTGELFF. CDR3 DNA: TGTGCCACTAGACAGGGGGCATTGACCGGGGAGCTGTTTTTT. The full variable domain, with the rest looked up from reference TRBV19 and TRBJ2-2, is DGGITQSPKYLFRKEGQNVTLSCEQNLNHDAMYWYRQDPGQGLRLIYYSQIVNDFQKGDIAEGYSVSREKKESFPLTVTSAQKNPTAFYLCATRQGALTGELFFGEGSRLTVL.

The chain employs TRBV18 and TRBJ2-3, with 11 positions matching TRBD2. Per the germline V gene, CDR1 is KGHSH and CDR2 is LQKENI. V shed 3 bases, J shed 14 bases, and the junction held 10 bases outside the gene matches. There are 14 residues in the CDR3. CDR3 coding DNA: TGTGCCAGCTCACCCGGGACTAGCGGAAGTCGGGTGTATTTT. Translating it yields CASSPGTSGSRVYF.

This rearrangement joins TRBV10-3 to TRBJ2-7; 12 bases are a match to TRBD2. The germline CDR1 and CDR2 sequences are ENHRY and SYGVKD. V was clipped by 10 bases and J by 6 bases; unmatched bases: 7. The CDR3 spans 13 residues. The CDR3 protein is CAKSTSGGSEQYF. The CDR3 DNA follows: TGTGCCAAGTCGACTAGCGGGGGAAGCGAGCAGTACTTC.

J is TRBJ2-1 and V is TRBV7-9, with 9 bases fitting TRBD2. J gave up 7 bases and V 2 bases, and 3 bases lay outside the gene matches. CDR3 length: 14 amino acids. Germline V lookup: CDR1 SEHNR, CDR2 FQNEAQ (reference sequence). The CDR3 is CASSLLAGRNEQFF. The CDR3 nucleotides are TGTGCCAGCAGCTTACTAGCGGGAAGAAATGAGCAGTTCTTC.

The genes are TRBV27 and TRBJ2-1, with TRBD2 identical over 9 bases. This CDR3 has 16 amino acids. Per the germline V gene, CDR1 is MNHEY and CDR2 is SMNVEV (reference sequence). The V and J ends lost 5 bases and 1 base, in that order; junction bases with no gene match: 6. CDR3 region: CASSPFSGRSYNEQFF. CDR3 DNA sequence: TGTGCCAGCAGTCCTTTCAGCGGGAGGTCCTACAATGAGCAGTTCTTC.

The chain uses TRBV18 and TRBJ1-3; 7 nucleotides align to TRBD1. Looked up from germline, CDR1 is KGHSH and CDR2 is LQKENI. This CDR3 spans 17 amino acids. The trim removed 1 base at V and 0 bases at J, leaving 6 bases unmatched. In DNA form, the CDR3 reads TGTGCCAGCTCACCACTGCGGCGGACAGGCTCTGGAAACACCATATATTTT. This gives the protein CASSPLRRTGSGNTIYF. The whole variable domain, remainder taken from reference TRBV18 and TRBJ1-3, is NAGVMQNPRHLVRRRGQEARLRCSPMKGHSHVYWYRQLPEEGLKFMVYLQKENIIDESGMPKERFSAEFPKEGPSILRIQQVVRGDSAAYFCASSPLRRTGSGNTIYFGEGSWLTVV.